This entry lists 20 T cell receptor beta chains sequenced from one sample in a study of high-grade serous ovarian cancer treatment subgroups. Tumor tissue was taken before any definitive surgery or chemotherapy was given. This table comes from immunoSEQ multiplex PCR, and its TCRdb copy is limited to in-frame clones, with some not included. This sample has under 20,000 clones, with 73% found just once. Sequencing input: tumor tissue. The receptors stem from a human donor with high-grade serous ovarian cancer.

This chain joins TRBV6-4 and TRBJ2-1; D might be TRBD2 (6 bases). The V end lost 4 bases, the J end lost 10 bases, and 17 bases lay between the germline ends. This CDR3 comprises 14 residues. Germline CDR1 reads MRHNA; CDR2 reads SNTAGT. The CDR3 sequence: CASSGGAAPHEQFF. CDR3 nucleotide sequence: TGTGCCAGCAGTGGCGGGGCGGCCCCACACGAGCAGTTCTTC.

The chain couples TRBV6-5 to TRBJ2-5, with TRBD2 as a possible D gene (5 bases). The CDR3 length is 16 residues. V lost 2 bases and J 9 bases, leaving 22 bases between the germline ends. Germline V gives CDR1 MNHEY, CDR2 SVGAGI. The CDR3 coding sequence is TGTGCCAGCAGTTACGCATCGGGCAGGTCGGCGAGGGCCCAGTACTTC. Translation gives CASSYASGRSARAQYF.

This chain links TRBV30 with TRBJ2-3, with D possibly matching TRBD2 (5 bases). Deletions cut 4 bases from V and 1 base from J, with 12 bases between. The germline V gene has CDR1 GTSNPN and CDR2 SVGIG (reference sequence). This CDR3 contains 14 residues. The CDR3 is CAWNSGLGTDTQYF. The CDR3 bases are TGTGCCTGGAACAGCGGCCTCGGCACAGATACGCAGTATTTT.

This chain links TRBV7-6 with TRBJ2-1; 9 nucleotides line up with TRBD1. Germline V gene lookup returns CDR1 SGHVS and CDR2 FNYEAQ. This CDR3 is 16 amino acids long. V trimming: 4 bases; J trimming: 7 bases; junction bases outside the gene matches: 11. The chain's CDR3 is CASSSPAGTGRNEQFF. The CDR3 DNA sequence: TGTGCCAGCAGCTCACCTGCCGGGACAGGGCGAAATGAGCAGTTCTTC.

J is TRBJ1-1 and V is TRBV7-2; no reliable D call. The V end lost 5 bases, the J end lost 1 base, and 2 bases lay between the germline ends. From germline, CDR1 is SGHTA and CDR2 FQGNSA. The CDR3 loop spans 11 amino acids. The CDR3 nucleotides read TGTGCCAGCAGCAAGAACACTGAAGCTTTCTTT. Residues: CASSKNTEAFF. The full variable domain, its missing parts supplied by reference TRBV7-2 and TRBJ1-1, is GAGVSQSPSNKVTEKGKDVELRCDPISGHTALYWYRQSLGQGLEFLIYFQGNSAPDKSGLPSDRFSAERTGGSVSTLTIQRTQQEDSAVYLCASSKNTEAFFGQGTRLTVV.

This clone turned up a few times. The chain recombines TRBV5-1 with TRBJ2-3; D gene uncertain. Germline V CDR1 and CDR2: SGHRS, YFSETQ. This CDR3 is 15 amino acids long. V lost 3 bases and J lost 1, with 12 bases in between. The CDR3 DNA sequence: TGCGCCAGCAGCTCGGGCTGGGGTGGCACAGATACGCAGTATTTT. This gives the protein CASSSGWGGTDTQYF.

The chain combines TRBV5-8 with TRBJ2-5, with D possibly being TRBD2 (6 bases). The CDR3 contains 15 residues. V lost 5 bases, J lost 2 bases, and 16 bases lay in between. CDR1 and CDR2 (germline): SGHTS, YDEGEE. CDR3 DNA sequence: TGTGCCAGCAGTGCGCGCGGGACCAAACAAGAGACCCAGTACTTC. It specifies CASSARGTKQETQYF.

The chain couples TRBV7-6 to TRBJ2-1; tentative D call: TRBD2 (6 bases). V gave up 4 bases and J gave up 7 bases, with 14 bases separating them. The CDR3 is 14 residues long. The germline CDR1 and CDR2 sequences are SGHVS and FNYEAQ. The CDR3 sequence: CASSSLPGENEQFF. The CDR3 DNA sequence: TGTGCCAGCAGCTCCCTACCGGGGGAGAATGAGCAGTTCTTC.

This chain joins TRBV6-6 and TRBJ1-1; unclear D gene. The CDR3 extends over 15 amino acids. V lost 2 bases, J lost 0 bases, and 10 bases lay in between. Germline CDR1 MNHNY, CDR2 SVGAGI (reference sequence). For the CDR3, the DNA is TGTGCCAGCAGTTACGAGGCCAGGTTGAACACTGAAGCTTTCTTT. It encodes CASSYEARLNTEAFF.

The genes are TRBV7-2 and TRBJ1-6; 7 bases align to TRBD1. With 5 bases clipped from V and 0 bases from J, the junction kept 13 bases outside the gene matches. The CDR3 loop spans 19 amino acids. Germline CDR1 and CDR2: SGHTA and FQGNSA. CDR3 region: CASSPRRQGGRSYNSPLHF. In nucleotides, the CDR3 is TGTGCCAGCAGCCCGCGTCGACAGGGTGGCCGCTCCTATAATTCACCCCTCCACTTT. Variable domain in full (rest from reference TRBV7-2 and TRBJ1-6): GAGVSQSPSNKVTEKGKDVELRCDPISGHTALYWYRQSLGQGLEFLIYFQGNSAPDKSGLPSDRFSAERTGGSVSTLTIQRTQQEDSAVYLCASSPRRQGGRSYNSPLHFGNGTRLTVT.

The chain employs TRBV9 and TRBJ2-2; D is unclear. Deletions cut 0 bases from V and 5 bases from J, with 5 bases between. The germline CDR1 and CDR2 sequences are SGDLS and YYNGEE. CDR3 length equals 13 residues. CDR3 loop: CASSVVHTGELFF. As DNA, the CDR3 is TGTGCCAGCAGCGTAGTCCATACCGGGGAGCTGTTTTTT.

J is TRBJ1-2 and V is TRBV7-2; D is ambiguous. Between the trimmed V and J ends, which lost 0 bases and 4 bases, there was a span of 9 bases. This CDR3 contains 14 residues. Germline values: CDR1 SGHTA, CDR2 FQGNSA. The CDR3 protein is CASSLAQSVYGYTF. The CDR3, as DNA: TGTGCCAGCAGCTTAGCGCAGTCAGTCTATGGCTACACCTTC. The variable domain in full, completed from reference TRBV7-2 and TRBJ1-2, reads GAGVSQSPSNKVTEKGKDVELRCDPISGHTALYWYRQSLGQGLEFLIYFQGNSAPDKSGLPSDRFSAERTGGSVSTLTIQRTQQEDSAVYLCASSLAQSVYGYTFGSGTRLTVV.

The CDR3, as DNA: TGCGCCAGCAGCCAAGATAGGCAGTCTAATGAAAAACTGTTTTTT. This translates into CASSQDRQSNEKLFF. V gene TRBV4-3 combines with J gene TRBJ1-4; D gene ambiguous. From germline, CDR1 is LGHNA and CDR2 YSLEER. V lost 0 bases and J lost 3, with 8 bases in between. This CDR3 is built from 15 residues.

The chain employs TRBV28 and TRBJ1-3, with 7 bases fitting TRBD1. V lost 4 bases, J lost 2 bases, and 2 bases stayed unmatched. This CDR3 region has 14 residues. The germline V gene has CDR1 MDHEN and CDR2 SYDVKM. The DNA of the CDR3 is TGTGCCAGCAGTTGGAGGGGGCCTGGAAACACCATATATTTT. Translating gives CASSWRGPGNTIYF.

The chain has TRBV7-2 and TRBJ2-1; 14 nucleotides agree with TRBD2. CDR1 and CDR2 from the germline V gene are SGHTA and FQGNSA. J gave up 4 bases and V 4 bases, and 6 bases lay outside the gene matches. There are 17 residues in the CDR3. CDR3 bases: TGTGCCAGCAGCTCCGGGACTAGCGGGGGAAGATACAATGAGCAGTTCTTC. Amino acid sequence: CASSSGTSGGRYNEQFF.

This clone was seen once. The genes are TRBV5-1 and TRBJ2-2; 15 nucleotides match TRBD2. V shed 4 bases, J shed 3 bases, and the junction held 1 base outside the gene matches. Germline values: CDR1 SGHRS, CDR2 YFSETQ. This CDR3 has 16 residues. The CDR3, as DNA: TGCGCCAGCAGCGGGACTAGCGGGGGGTACACCGGGGAGCTGTTTTTT. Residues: CASSGTSGGYTGELFF.

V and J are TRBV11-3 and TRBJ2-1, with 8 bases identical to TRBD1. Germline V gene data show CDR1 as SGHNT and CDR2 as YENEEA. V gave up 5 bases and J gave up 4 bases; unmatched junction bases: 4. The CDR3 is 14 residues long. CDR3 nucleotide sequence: TGTGCCAGCAGCCCGGGACAGGCATACAATGAGCAGTTCTTC. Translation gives CASSPGQAYNEQFF. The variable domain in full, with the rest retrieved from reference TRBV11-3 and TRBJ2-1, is EAGVVQSPRYKIIEKKQPVAFWCNPISGHNTLYWYLQNLGQGPELLIRYENEEAVDDSQLPKDRFSAERLKGVDSTLKIQPAELGDSAVYLCASSPGQAYNEQFFGPGTRLTVL.

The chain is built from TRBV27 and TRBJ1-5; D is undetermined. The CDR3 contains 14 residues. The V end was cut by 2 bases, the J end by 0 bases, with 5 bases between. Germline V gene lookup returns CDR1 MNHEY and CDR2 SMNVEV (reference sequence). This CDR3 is CASSLGYSNQPQHF. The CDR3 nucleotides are TGTGCCAGCAGTTTAGGATATAGCAATCAGCCCCAGCATTTT.

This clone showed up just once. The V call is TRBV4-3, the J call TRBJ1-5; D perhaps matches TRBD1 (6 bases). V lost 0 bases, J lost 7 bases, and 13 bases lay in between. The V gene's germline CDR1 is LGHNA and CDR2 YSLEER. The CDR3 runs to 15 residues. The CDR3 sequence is CASSQDGRGHQPQHF. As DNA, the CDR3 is TGCGCCAGCAGCCAAGACGGGCGGGGGCACCAGCCCCAGCATTTT.

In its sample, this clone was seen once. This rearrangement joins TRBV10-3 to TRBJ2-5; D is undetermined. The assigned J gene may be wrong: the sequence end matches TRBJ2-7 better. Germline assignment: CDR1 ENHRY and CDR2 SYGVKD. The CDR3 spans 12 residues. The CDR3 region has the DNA TGTGCCATCAGCCCCGGTGGGCACGAGCAGTACTTC. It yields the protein CAISPGGHEQYF.